The clone carrying this T cell receptor (beta chain) is a singleton in its sample. Antigen specificity is unknown. The data are from a study of T cell responses to AZD1222 COVID-19 vaccine. Whole-study results and caveats: At 160-218 and 743-854, vaccine-associated CD4 TCRs were dominant, and they spanned spike. The donor group comprised mostly white British people and more females; the analysis possibly underestimated clonal diversity.

TCRdb's table, derived via immunoSEQ multiplex PCR, lists solely in-frame clones and lacks some. The sample contains 80,000 or so clones, about 82% of which appear only once. The material sequenced was peripheral blood, taken on day 0 of AZD1222 vaccination. This clonotype originated in an adult in good health.

The CDR3: CASSLVTVETQYF. The CDR3 bases are TGTGCCAGCAGCTTAGTGACTGTAGAGACCCAGTACTTC. The chain employs TRBV7-8 and TRBJ2-5, with D unclear. The germline V gene has CDR1 SGHVS and CDR2 FQNEAQ. The CDR3 has 13 amino acids. V was clipped by 1 base and J by 4 bases, with 7 bases between them. Based on the CDR3 plus reference TRBV7-8 and TRBJ2-5, the full variable domain is GAGVSQSPRYKVAKRGQDVALRCDPISGHVSLFWYQQALGQGPEFLTYFQNEAQLDKSGLPSDRFFAERPEGSVSTLKIQRTQQEDSAVYLCASSLVTVETQYFGPGTRLLVL.